The source of this T cell receptor beta chain is a study of cytomegalovirus exposure and HLA in healthy donors. Study background: Later, an analysis reported that the 100 to 150 validation repertoires had used the same platform as the roughly 650 first-cohort repertoires. The study's findings and limits: There were 150 to 200 TCR beta chains listed as cytomegalovirus-associated. In vitro testing confirmed a few CMV-associated chains as specific for CMV antigens.

Concerning this clone itself: Its antigen is still unknown.

CDR1 MNHEY and CDR2 SVGAGI come from the germline V gene. The CDR3 is made up of 16 amino acids. The J segment lost 7 bases and the V segment lost 0 bases, leaving 9 bases of the junction unmatched. Measured with immunoSEQ multiplex PCR; TCRdb has only the in-frame clones, and not every one. The profile shows some 330,000 clones, approximately 90% of them singletons. The V and J genes are TRBV6-5 and TRBJ2-1; 7 bases agree with TRBD2. This TCR came from a woman aged 18-29 years in good health and CMV-seronegative. Sequenced input: PBMCs. The CDR3 loop is CASSYSSGETVNEQFF. The CDR3 DNA is TGTGCCAGCAGTTACTCAAGCGGGGAAACAGTAAATGAGCAGTTCTTC.